Below, 6 T cell receptor beta chains from the same sample are listed, as sequenced in a study of blood T cell repertoires in COVID-19. Data came from immunoSEQ multiplex PCR; TCRdb stores just in-frame clones and leaves some out. Of tens of thousands of clones listed, more than 75% are singletons. The sample was PBMCs or T cells enriched from blood (not recorded which). These receptors were obtained from a woman in her thirties or forties who had recovered from COVID-19.

The sample holds a few counts of this clone. CDR3 residues: CASSPRDRVWTEQYF. The CDR3, as DNA: TGTGCCAGCTCACCACGGGACAGGGTGTGGACCGAGCAGTACTTC. This rearrangement joins TRBV18 to TRBJ2-7; 9 bases are a match to TRBD1. Germline CDR1 KGHSH, CDR2 LQKENI. Trimming cost V 1 base and J 6 bases; bases outside gene matches: 7. The CDR3 totals 15 residues.

The chain has TRBV5-5 and TRBJ1-6; D might be TRBD1 (6 bases). The CDR3 has 15 amino acids. Germline V gene sequence: CDR1 SGHKS, CDR2 YYEKEE (reference sequence). Trimming shortened V by 0 bases and J by 7 bases, and 11 bases separated the two germline ends. The CDR3 loop reads CASSLDRASNSPLHF. The CDR3 DNA is TGTGCCAGCAGCTTGGACAGGGCTTCGAATTCACCCCTCCACTTT.

This chain uses TRBV3-1 (or the pseudogene TRBV3-2) with TRBJ2-5; 7 bases are a match to TRBD2. The CDR3 has 17 residues. The J segment lost 2 bases and the V segment lost 0 bases, leaving 9 bases of the junction unmatched. Per the germline V gene, CDR1 is LGHDT and CDR2 is YNNKEL (reference sequence). The DNA for the CDR3 is TGTGCCAGCAGCCAAGATTACAGTACTAGCGAACAAGAGACCCAGTACTTC. Its protein product is CASSQDYSTSEQETQYF.

The genes are TRBV5-1 and TRBJ1-1; 7 nucleotides agree with TRBD1. Looked up from germline, CDR1 is SGHRS and CDR2 is YFSETQ. The CDR3 is 13 residues long. V gave up 6 bases and J gave up 2 bases; unmatched junction bases: 4. CDR3 bases: TGCGCCAGCACCTGGGACAGCAACACTGAAGCTTTCTTT. It translates to CASTWDSNTEAFF.

This chain joins TRBV4-1 and TRBJ2-7; 10 bases agree with TRBD1. V shed 0 bases, J shed 3 bases, and the junction held 5 bases outside the gene matches. The germline gives CDR1 MGHRA, CDR2 YSYEKL. CDR3 length: 16 amino acids. The CDR3 region has the DNA TGCGCCAGCAGCCAAGACCCGACAGGGGGCGGCTACGAGCAGTACTTC. The encoded protein is CASSQDPTGGGYEQYF.

A single count supports this clone. The rearrangement joins TRBV15 to TRBJ2-5, with 9 bases aligning to TRBD1. The CDR3 totals 15 residues. V lost 1 base to trimming and J lost 5 bases; unmatched junction nucleotides: 5. Per the germline V gene, CDR1 is LNHNV and CDR2 is YYDKDF (reference sequence). CDR3 DNA: TGTGCCACCAGCAGAGTAGGACAGGGGCAGGAGACCCAGTACTTC. Translated, it gives CATSRVGQGQETQYF.